The 16 T cell receptor beta chains reported below all come from one sample, sequenced in a study of cytomegalovirus exposure and HLA in healthy donors. Repertoires were generated with immunoSEQ multiplex PCR, while TCRdb's copy carries only in-frame clones and drops some. This sample has 140,000 to 150,000 clones, with roughly nine tenths found just once. Material for sequencing was PBMCs. Receptors were obtained from a man between 18 and 29 years old in good health and CMV-seronegative.

The rearrangement links TRBV10-3 to TRBJ2-7; D may be TRBD1 (6 bases). This CDR3 is built from 13 residues. Germline loops: CDR1 ENHRY, CDR2 SYGVKD. V lost 6 bases and J 2 bases, leaving 11 bases between the germline ends. The CDR3 here is CAISRDTTYEQYF. CDR3 sequence (DNA): TGTGCCATCAGCCGGGACACAACCTACGAGCAGTACTTC.

V usage is TRBV7-9 and J usage is TRBJ2-1; 9 bases are shared with TRBD2. This CDR3 has 18 amino acids. J was trimmed by 5 bases and V by 1 base; bases with no gene match: 12. Germline assignment: CDR1 SEHNR and CDR2 FQNEAQ (reference sequence). The CDR3 nucleotides are TGTGCCAGCAGCTTAGTACGGGCTCTAGCGGGGAGGGACAATGAGCAGTTCTTC. It specifies CASSLVRALAGRDNEQFF.

The chain carries TRBV9 and TRBJ2-1; D is unresolved. CDR3 length: 13 amino acids. Germline V lookup: CDR1 SGDLS, CDR2 YYNGEE. The germline V and J ends were trimmed by 0 bases and 6 bases, with 7 bases remaining between them. The CDR3 protein is CASSVATGNEQFF. The DNA for the CDR3 is TGTGCCAGCAGCGTAGCTACCGGCAATGAGCAGTTCTTC.

This CDR3 is CASSLLSGGGSYNEQFF. The CDR3 DNA sequence: TGTGCCAGCAGTTTATTGTCGGGGGGCGGCTCCTACAATGAGCAGTTCTTC. V and J are TRBV28 and TRBJ2-1; maybe TRBD2 (7 bases). This CDR3 is built from 17 residues. Germline V gives CDR1 MDHEN, CDR2 SYDVKM. Trimming shortened V by 1 base and J by 0 bases, and 13 bases separated the two germline ends.

The J gene is TRBJ1-1, the V gene TRBV2, with 9 bases fitting TRBD1. This CDR3 is 16 amino acids long. J lost 0 bases, V lost 6 bases, and 8 bases had no gene match. Germline-derived CDR1 and CDR2 are SNHLY and FYNNEI. The DNA for the CDR3 is TGTGCCAGCAGCGCAAACAGGGGGCGGGTGAACACTGAAGCTTTCTTT. Translating it yields CASSANRGRVNTEAFF. Looking up the rest from reference TRBV2 and TRBJ1-1 gives the full variable domain: EPEVTQTPSHQVTQMGQEVILRCVPISNHLYFYWYRQILGQKVEFLVSFYNNEISEKSEIFDDQFSVERPDGSNFTLKIRSTKLEDSAMYFCASSANRGRVNTEAFFGQGTRLTVV.

This sequence joins TRBV6-1 and TRBJ1-1, with D maybe TRBD1 (5 bases). CDR3 size: 13 residues. Germline V gives CDR1 MNHNS, CDR2 SASEGT. V dropped 8 bases and J dropped 4 bases, with 14 bases sitting between them. CDR3 sequence: CASCGPGGTEAFF. CDR3 bases: TGTGCCAGCTGTGGGCCCGGGGGCACTGAAGCTTTCTTT.

This sequence joins TRBV30 and TRBJ1-4, with TRBD1 identical over 7 bases. This CDR3 spans 13 amino acids. Germline trimming cut 1 base from V and 8 bases from J; bases unmatched to any gene: 4. The V gene's germline CDR1 is GTSNPN and CDR2 SVGIG (reference sequence). The DNA for the CDR3 is TGTGCCTGGAGTGGACAGGGACGCGAAAAACTGTTTTTT. Protein: CAWSGQGREKLFF.

The rearrangement uses TRBV10-3 and TRBJ2-2; D ambiguous. From germline, CDR1 is ENHRY and CDR2 SYGVKD. This CDR3 has 13 residues. V dropped 7 bases and J dropped 4 bases, with 10 bases sitting between them. DNA for the CDR3: TGTGCCATCACAGGCTCTATCACCGGGGAGCTGTTTTTT. Protein sequence: CAITGSITGELFF.

This chain connects TRBV28 to TRBJ2-3, with a possible D match to TRBD1 (6 bases). The CDR3 has 16 amino acids. V lost 6 bases and J lost 3, with 19 bases in between. Germline assignment: CDR1 MDHEN and CDR2 SYDVKM. In DNA, the CDR3 is TGTGCCAGCAGCACCATAAGGGACAAACCAACAGATACGCAGTATTTT. Protein product: CASSTIRDKPTDTQYF.

The CDR3 DNA follows: TGTGCCAGCAGTATAACAGGGGCGGAGCTGTTTTTT. The encoded protein is CASSITGAELFF. This chain links TRBV6-5 with TRBJ2-2, with TRBD1 matching over 7 bases. Per the germline V gene, CDR1 is MNHEY and CDR2 is SVGAGI. The CDR3 loop spans 12 amino acids. The trim removed 5 bases at V and 10 bases at J, leaving 4 bases unmatched.

V gene TRBV10-1 combines with J gene TRBJ2-1, with 10 bases aligning to TRBD2. V lost 3 bases to trimming and J lost 6 bases; unmatched junction nucleotides: 5. In germline, CDR1 is WNHNN, CDR2 SYGVQD (reference sequence). The CDR3 contains 15 residues. CDR3 DNA sequence: TGCGCCAGCAGTGATTGGGCTAGCGGGAGCAATGAGCAGTTCTTC. Its translation: CASSDWASGSNEQFF.

V gene TRBV2 combines with J gene TRBJ1-1, with D possibly matching TRBD1 (6 bases). The CDR3 length is 14 residues. Per germline, CDR1 SNHLY and CDR2 FYNNEI. V lost 6 bases and J 2 bases, leaving 13 bases between the germline ends. The CDR3 region has the DNA TGTGCCAGCAGCCTGAACAGGGACAACACTGAAGCTTTCTTT. It codes for CASSLNRDNTEAFF.

The chain is built from TRBV9 and TRBJ2-1, with a weak D call TRBD1 (5 bases). Germline V gene sequence: CDR1 SGDLS, CDR2 YYNGEE. This CDR3 spans 14 amino acids. Trimming took off 4 bases at V and 4 bases at J, with 12 bases between the two ends. CDR3 nucleotide sequence: TGTGCCAGCAGCCCTCAGGGAACTTACAATGAGCAGTTCTTC. It yields the protein CASSPQGTYNEQFF.

The chain joins TRBV18 to TRBJ2-6, with a weak D call TRBD1 (6 bases). The V end was cut by 3 bases, the J end by 3 bases, with 15 bases between. This CDR3 is 17 amino acids long. Germline V gives CDR1 KGHSH, CDR2 LQKENI. This CDR3 reads CASSPMETGNGANVLTF. The CDR3 region has the DNA TGTGCCAGCTCACCCATGGAAACAGGGAATGGGGCCAACGTCCTGACTTTC.

The CDR3 region has the DNA TGTGCCATCAGTGAGGACCGGGACAGAACTAGATCTGGAAACACCATATATTTT. This gives the protein CAISEDRDRTRSGNTIYF. The chain has TRBV10-3 and TRBJ1-3, with 7 nucleotides matching TRBD1. Losses at the gene ends were 2 bases for V and 1 base for J; bases not matched to a gene: 11. Germline V gene sequence: CDR1 ENHRY, CDR2 SYGVKD. CDR3 length: 18 amino acids.

The chain carries TRBV19 and TRBJ1-2, with 9 bases lining up with TRBD1. The CDR3 has 14 amino acids. J was trimmed by 5 bases and V by 5 bases; bases with no gene match: 6. From germline, CDR1 is LNHDA and CDR2 SQIVND (reference sequence). CDR3 sequence reads: CASSPGQGDYGYTF. The CDR3 region has the DNA TGTGCCAGTAGTCCGGGACAGGGAGATTATGGCTACACCTTC.